A single sample is the source of the 18 T cell receptor beta chains below, sequenced in a study of OX40 agonist ivuxolimab in advanced cancers. Measured with immunoSEQ multiplex PCR; TCRdb has only the in-frame clones, and not every one. The data contain over 40,000 clones, about nine tenths of them singletons. This specimen consisted of CD4+ or CD8+ T cells sorted from blood, obtained in a trial of the OX40 agonist ivuxolimab. These receptors were taken from an adult with an advanced solid tumor such as melanoma, head and neck, liver or kidney cancer.

This clone was detected once. V and J are TRBV4-1 and TRBJ2-1; no clear D. V was pared by 1 base and J by 8 bases, with 18 bases between. Germline V gene sequence: CDR1 MGHRA, CDR2 YSYEKL. The CDR3 is 16 amino acids. As DNA, the CDR3 is TGCGCCAGCAGCCAAGTGCTCACCTCAACAGCATATGAGCAGTTCTTC. It translates to CASSQVLTSTAYEQFF.

This sequence joins TRBV9 and TRBJ1-1; tentatively, D is TRBD1 (5 bases). V lost 0 bases and J lost 3, with 18 bases in between. This CDR3 has 17 residues. In germline, CDR1 is SGDLS, CDR2 YYNGEE. The CDR3 bases are TGTGCCAGCAGCGTAGGTTTCCAGGGCATCCCGGACACTGAAGCTTTCTTT. Translation: CASSVGFQGIPDTEAFF.

The rearrangement uses TRBV28 and TRBJ2-1; 11 bases agree with TRBD2. After removal of 6 bases from V and 3 bases from J, the junction contained 4 bases not matched to a gene. Germline V gene lookup returns CDR1 MDHEN and CDR2 SYDVKM. The CDR3 has 15 amino acids. The CDR3 DNA follows: TGTGCCAGCAGCCGACTAGCGGGACTCTACAATGAGCAGTTCTTC. Its translation is CASSRLAGLYNEQFF.

V and J are TRBV28 and TRBJ2-7, with a weak D call TRBD2 (6 bases). Per the germline V gene, CDR1 is MDHEN and CDR2 is SYDVKM. The CDR3 is made up of 13 amino acids. V was cut by 8 bases and J by 4 bases, with 15 bases left in between. The CDR3 sequence: CASLGGRAYEQYF. CDR3 DNA: TGTGCCAGCTTAGGAGGGAGAGCGTACGAGCAGTACTTC. Drawing the rest from reference TRBV28 and TRBJ2-7, the complete variable domain is DVKVTQSSRYLVKRTGEKVFLECVQDMDHENMFWYRQDPGLGLRLIYFSYDVKMKEKGDIPEGYSVSREKKERFSLILESASTNQTSMYLCASLGGRAYEQYFGPGTRLTVT.

This chain uses TRBV27 with TRBJ2-7, with D tentatively TRBD2 (6 bases). Trimming cost V 5 bases and J 2 bases, with 19 bases left between them. The CDR3 is made up of 16 amino acids. Germline V gives CDR1 MNHEY, CDR2 SMNVEV (reference sequence). In DNA form, the CDR3 reads TGTGCCAGCAGTACCTTATGGGGGAGGCAAACCTACGAGCAGTACTTC. Translated, it gives CASSTLWGRQTYEQYF.

This sequence joins TRBV15 and TRBJ1-5, with no clear D. The V end lost 0 bases, the J end lost 5 bases, and 5 bases lay between the germline ends. The V gene's germline CDR1 is LNHNV and CDR2 YYDKDF (reference sequence). The CDR3 contains 13 residues. CDR3 sequence reads: CATSRDLYQPQHF. Written as DNA, the CDR3 is TGTGCCACCAGCAGAGATCTTTATCAGCCCCAGCATTTT. Complete variable domain (other parts from reference TRBV15 and TRBJ1-5): DAMVIQNPRYQVTQFGKPVTLSCSQTLNHNVMYWYQQKSSQAPKLLFHYYDKDFNNEADTPDNFQSRRPNTSFCFLDIRSPGLGDTAMYLCATSRDLYQPQHFGDGTRLSIL.

The chain employs TRBV11-2 and TRBJ2-1; 11 bases line up with TRBD2. The junction had 9 bases not matched to a gene; V was cut back by 5 bases and J by 0 bases. CDR1 and CDR2 (germline): SGHAT, FQNNGV. The CDR3 has 18 residues. The CDR3 sequence is CASSTPSGGQSSYNEQFF. CDR3 nucleotides: TGTGCCAGCAGCACGCCTAGCGGGGGGCAGAGCTCCTACAATGAGCAGTTCTTC. Variable domain in full (rest from reference TRBV11-2 and TRBJ2-1): EAGVAQSPRYKIIEKRQSVAFWCNPISGHATLYWYQQILGQGPKLLIQFQNNGVVDDSQLPKDRFSAERLKGVDSTLKIQPAKLEDSAVYLCASSTPSGGQSSYNEQFFGPGTRLTVL.

The chain has TRBV15 and TRBJ2-5, with a weak D call TRBD1 (5 bases). The CDR3 spans 14 residues. Germline V gene sequence: CDR1 LNHNV, CDR2 YYDKDF (reference sequence). The V end was cut by 5 bases, the J end by 2 bases, with 12 bases between. The DNA of the CDR3 is TGTGCCACCAGCTTTCGGACATCTCAAGAGACCCAGTACTTC. Encoded protein: CATSFRTSQETQYF.

The chain links TRBV5-8 to TRBJ1-4; tentative D call: TRBD1 (6 bases). The CDR3 covers 15 residues. CDR1 is SGHTS and CDR2 is YDEGEE in the germline V gene. V gave up 4 bases and J gave up 3 bases, with 13 bases separating them. This CDR3 reads CASSPRTDPNEKLFF. CDR3 nucleotides: TGTGCCAGCAGCCCTAGGACAGACCCTAATGAAAAACTGTTTTTT.

V and J are TRBV7-3 and TRBJ2-3; D not certain. The CDR3 covers 14 residues. The V end lost 2 bases, the J end lost 4 bases, and 10 bases lay between the germline ends. Germline V gene data show CDR1 as SGHTA and CDR2 as FQGTGA. CDR3 sequence reads: CASSLHNGADTQYF. The DNA of the CDR3 is TGTGCCAGCAGCTTACACAACGGCGCAGATACGCAGTATTTT.

The rearrangement joins TRBV10-3 to TRBJ1-1; TRBD1 agrees at 7 bases. The germline V gene encodes CDR1 ENHRY and CDR2 SYGVKD. This CDR3 has 16 residues. Germline trimming cut 0 bases from V and 1 base from J; bases unmatched to any gene: 5. The CDR3 DNA follows: TGTGCCATCAGTGAGTCAACAGGGGCTTCGAACACTGAAGCTTTCTTT. Encoded protein: CAISESTGASNTEAFF.

The chain combines TRBV19 with TRBJ1-4, with TRBD1 matching over 7 bases. CDR1 is LNHDA, CDR2 SQIVND, per germline (reference sequence). This CDR3 spans 15 amino acids. V was pared by 0 bases and J by 7 bases, with 5 bases of the junction left unmatched. The CDR3 nucleotides are TGTGCCAGTAGTATAGATTCGACAGGGCCTGAAAAACTGTTTTTT. Its translation is CASSIDSTGPEKLFF.

For this clone: Other nucleotide sequences from this sample produce the same CDR3. This chain links TRBV20-1 with TRBJ2-5; no clear D gene. Trimming stripped 3 bases from V and 2 bases from J, with 4 bases between. The CDR3 is made up of 11 amino acids. The germline gives CDR1 DFQATT, CDR2 SNEGSKA (reference sequence). The CDR3 region has the DNA TGCAGTGCTAGCGGTCAAGAGACCCAGTACTTC. Translating gives CSASGQETQYF.

This chain links TRBV7-9 with TRBJ2-7; TRBD1 or TRBD2 may be the D gene (5 bases each). The CDR3 totals 14 residues. V shed 4 bases and J shed 4 bases, with 14 bases lying between them. The germline V gene has CDR1 SEHNR and CDR2 FQNEAQ (reference sequence). Here the CDR3 reads CASSSSGRGYEQYF. Written as DNA, the CDR3 is TGTGCCAGCAGCTCTTCGGGACGGGGATACGAGCAGTACTTC.

The genes are TRBV2 and TRBJ2-2; the match to TRBD1 covers 8 bases. The CDR3 consists of 16 residues. CDR1 and CDR2 from the germline V gene are SNHLY and FYNNEI. V lost 6 bases, J lost 5 bases, and 11 bases stayed unmatched. CDR3 protein: CASRFPGQGKTGELFF. CDR3 in DNA: TGTGCCAGCAGATTCCCTGGACAGGGAAAAACCGGGGAGCTGTTTTTT.

This clone was seen more than once but under ten times. The chain uses TRBV7-3 and TRBJ2-1, with 14 bases fitting TRBD2. The germline V gene encodes CDR1 SGHTA and CDR2 FQGTGA. Losses at the gene ends were 5 bases for V and 7 bases for J; bases not matched to a gene: 7. The CDR3 consists of 16 residues. This chain's CDR3 is CASSPHGTSGRNEQFF. The CDR3 DNA reads TGTGCCAGCAGCCCCCACGGGACTAGCGGGAGAAATGAGCAGTTCTTC.

The gene calls are TRBV7-3 and TRBJ2-5; a weak D match, TRBD2 (6 bases). Between the trimmed V and J ends, which lost 5 bases and 2 bases, there was a span of 15 bases. Germline-derived CDR1 and CDR2 are SGHTA and FQGTGA. The length of the CDR3 is 15 residues. The CDR3, as DNA: TGTGCCAGCAGCCCCCGTCGTGGGGGGCAAGAGACCCAGTACTTC. Amino acids: CASSPRRGGQETQYF. Filled out from reference TRBV7-3 and TRBJ2-5, the complete variable domain reads GAGVSQTPSNKVTEKGKYVELRCDPISGHTALYWYRQSLGQGPEFLIYFQGTGAADDSGLPNDRFFAVRPEGSVSTLKIQRTERGDSAVYLCASSPRRGGQETQYFGPGTRLLVL.

The CDR3 DNA is TGTGCCAGCAGGAGGGGGTTTAACTATGGCTACACCTTC. Its protein product is CASRRGFNYGYTF. The chain carries TRBV27 and TRBJ1-2; possibly TRBD1 for D (6 bases). V lost 6 bases and J 1 base, leaving 9 bases between the germline ends. Germline lookup yields CDR1 MNHEY and CDR2 SMNVEV (reference sequence). The CDR3 is 13 residues long.